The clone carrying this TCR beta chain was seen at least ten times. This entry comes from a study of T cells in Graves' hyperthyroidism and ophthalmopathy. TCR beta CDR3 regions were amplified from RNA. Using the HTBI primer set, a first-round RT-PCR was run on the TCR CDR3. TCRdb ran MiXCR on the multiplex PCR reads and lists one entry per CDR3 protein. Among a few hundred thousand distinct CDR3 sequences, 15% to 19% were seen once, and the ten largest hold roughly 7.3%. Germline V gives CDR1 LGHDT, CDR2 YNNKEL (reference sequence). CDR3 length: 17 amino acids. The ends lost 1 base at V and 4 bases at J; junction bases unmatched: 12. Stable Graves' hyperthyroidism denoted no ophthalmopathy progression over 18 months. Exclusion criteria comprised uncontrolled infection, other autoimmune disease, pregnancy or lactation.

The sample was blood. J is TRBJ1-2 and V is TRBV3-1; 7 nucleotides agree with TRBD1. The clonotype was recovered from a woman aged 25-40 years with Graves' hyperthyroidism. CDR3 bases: TGTGCCAGCAGCCAAGGTTTTTACGGGACAGTGGGCTATGGCTACACCTTC. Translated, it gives CASSQGFYGTVGYGYTF.